This entry lists 5 T cell receptor beta chains sequenced from one sample in a study of shared clonotypes between healthy human individuals. This table comes from immunoSEQ multiplex PCR, and its TCRdb copy is limited to in-frame clones, with some not included. The sample includes millions of clones, roughly nine tenths of them seen just once. The sample comprised naive CD4+ T cells sorted from blood. Subset described: CD45RA+ positively selected. These receptors originate from a man younger than 35 in good health.

With regard to this clone: The same CDR3 also results from other DNA sequences found in this sample. This chain joins TRBV6-1 and TRBJ2-3; D unresolved. The V end lost 0 bases, the J end lost 2 bases, and 6 bases lay between the germline ends. This CDR3 is 14 amino acids long. Germline V gene sequence: CDR1 MNHNS, CDR2 SASEGT. CDR3 in amino acids: CASSEAGSTDTQYF. The CDR3 DNA is TGTGCCAGCAGTGAAGCAGGGTCCACAGATACGCAGTATTTT.

This clone has just one count. The chain is built from TRBV5-8 and TRBJ2-6, with 9 bases matching TRBD2. Germline trimming cut 6 bases from V and 9 bases from J; bases unmatched to any gene: 7. This CDR3 comprises 14 residues. The V gene's germline CDR1 is SGHTS and CDR2 YDEGEE. The CDR3, as DNA: TGTGCCAGCATCCGGACTAGCGTTGGCAACGTCCTGACTTTC. This codes for CASIRTSVGNVLTF.

The chain joins TRBV4-2 to TRBJ2-1, with TRBD2 matching 11 bases. The CDR3 consists of 15 residues. Germline assignment: CDR1 LGHNA and CDR2 YNFKEQ. With V trimmed by 4 bases and J by 7 bases, 6 bases remained unmatched. The CDR3 bases are TGTGCCAGCAGCCTGGGACTAGCGGCCCTGAATGAGCAGTTCTTC. The encoded protein is CASSLGLAALNEQFF.

The table lists this clone with a few counts. The chain joins TRBV19 to TRBJ1-4, with 10 positions matching TRBD1. V shed 7 bases, J shed 8 bases, and the junction held 7 bases outside the gene matches. Germline CDR1 LNHDA, CDR2 SQIVND (reference sequence). This CDR3 is 14 amino acids long. CDR3 nucleotide sequence: TGTGCCAGTACCCGGGACAGGGGTAACGAAAAACTGTTTTTT. Protein: CASTRDRGNEKLFF.

The chain has TRBV7-2 and TRBJ1-2; 9 positions agree with TRBD1. The CDR3 length is 13 residues. The germline V gene has CDR1 SGHTA and CDR2 FQGNSA. Trimming removed 4 bases from V and 8 bases from J; junction bases left unmatched: 5. CDR3 region: CASSSRQGDGYTF. CDR3 DNA sequence: TGTGCCAGCAGCTCCAGACAGGGGGACGGCTACACCTTC.